Below are 17 T cell receptor beta chains sequenced from a single sample in a study of T cell responses to AZD1222 COVID-19 vaccine. Clones were read by immunoSEQ multiplex PCR, and TCRdb kept only the in-frame ones, dropping some. The sample includes 100,000 to 150,000 clones, 88% seen only once; the top ten take under 7%. The sample here was peripheral blood, taken on day 0 of AZD1222 vaccination. These receptors originate from an adult in good health.

The rearrangement joins TRBV2 to TRBJ2-5; D is perhaps TRBD1 (6 bases). In germline, CDR1 is SNHLY, CDR2 FYNNEI. Deletions cut 6 bases from V and 1 base from J, with 9 bases between. This CDR3 comprises 13 residues. The CDR3 here is CASSRQAQETQYF. CDR3 sequence (DNA): TGTGCCAGCAGCCGACAGGCCCAAGAGACCCAGTACTTC.

This chain connects TRBV27 to TRBJ2-3; 8 bases match TRBD1. The length of the CDR3 is 16 residues. V shed 5 bases, J shed 3 bases, and the junction held 10 bases outside the gene matches. The V gene's germline CDR1 is MNHEY and CDR2 SMNVEV (reference sequence). CDR3 coding DNA: TGTGCCAGCAGTCTCCTTACAGGGGGAAGTACAGATACGCAGTATTTT. The encoded protein is CASSLLTGGSTDTQYF.

The chain links TRBV2 to TRBJ2-2, with 8 bases fitting TRBD1. This CDR3 comprises 15 residues. Unmatched junction bases numbered 9, after V lost 8 bases and J lost 4 bases. Germline-derived CDR1 and CDR2 are SNHLY and FYNNEI. CDR3 region: CASREQGVGTGELFF. CDR3 DNA: TGTGCCAGCCGGGAACAGGGGGTCGGCACCGGGGAGCTGTTTTTT.

The V gene is TRBV27, the J gene TRBJ1-2; 9 nucleotides agree with TRBD1. The germline V gene encodes CDR1 MNHEY and CDR2 SMNVEV (reference sequence). The ends lost 2 bases at V and 6 bases at J; junction bases unmatched: 4. The CDR3 extends over 14 amino acids. CDR3 nucleotide sequence: TGTGCCAGCAGTTTAAACAGGGGGCTGGATGGCTACACCTTC. Amino acids: CASSLNRGLDGYTF.

The J gene is TRBJ2-3, the V gene TRBV3-1 (or the pseudogene TRBV3-2), with 7 bases identical to TRBD2. This CDR3 has 13 amino acids. Germline CDR1 reads LGHDT; CDR2 reads YNNKEL (reference sequence). V was pared by 4 bases and J by 5 bases, with 3 bases of the junction left unmatched. CDR3 sequence (DNA): TGTGCCAGCAGCCGGCGGGAGATAGATACGCAGTATTTT. It specifies CASSRREIDTQYF.

This clone has just one count. The chain couples TRBV10-3 to TRBJ1-1; possible D gene TRBD1, 6 bases. The CDR3 is made up of 13 amino acids. Between the trimmed V and J ends, which lost 3 bases and 3 bases, there was a span of 8 bases. Germline V gives CDR1 ENHRY, CDR2 SYGVKD. CDR3 sequence (DNA): TGTGCCATCAGTGACGGACAGCACACTGAAGCTTTCTTT. Amino acids: CAISDGQHTEAFF.

The chain employs TRBV7-2 and TRBJ2-2; D not resolved. Germline V gene data show CDR1 as SGHTA and CDR2 as FQGNSA. Trimming took 3 bases from V and 4 from J, leaving 12 bases between them. CDR3 length: 15 amino acids. In DNA form, the CDR3 reads TGTGCCAGCAGCTTTCTTATGGTGGGCACCGGGGAGCTGTTTTTT. It translates to CASSFLMVGTGELFF.

The rearrangement joins TRBV7-9 to TRBJ1-1; no firm D call. The CDR3 has 13 amino acids. Trimming took off 10 bases at V and 0 bases at J, with 12 bases between the two ends. CDR1 SEHNR and CDR2 FQNEAQ come from the germline V gene (reference sequence). The CDR3 protein is CATREGMNTEAFF. Here the CDR3 DNA reads TGTGCCACGCGAGAGGGCATGAACACTGAAGCTTTCTTT.

This clone was counted a single time. This chain uses TRBV29-1 with TRBJ2-7, with D tentatively TRBD2 (6 bases). Trimming pared 7 bases from V and 7 bases from J, leaving 17 bases between. The CDR3 covers 12 residues. Germline lookup yields CDR1 SQVTM and CDR2 ANQGSEA. The chain's CDR3 is CSADTTTSEQYF. The CDR3 DNA follows: TGCAGCGCCGACACTACGACTAGTGAGCAGTACTTC.

This chain joins TRBV2 and TRBJ2-2; D is perhaps TRBD2 (5 bases). Trimming removed 6 bases at V and 3 bases at J, with 8 bases between. Germline assignment: CDR1 SNHLY and CDR2 FYNNEI. CDR3 length equals 13 residues. The chain's CDR3 is CASRARDTGELFF. DNA for the CDR3: TGTGCCAGCAGAGCGAGGGACACCGGGGAGCTGTTTTTT.

CDR3 sequence reads: CASSPRARNYGYTF. CDR3 nucleotides: TGTGCCAGCTCACCAAGGGCACGGAACTATGGCTACACCTTC. The chain combines TRBV18 with TRBJ1-2, with no clear D. The CDR3 has 14 amino acids. The V gene's germline CDR1 is KGHSH and CDR2 LQKENI. V shed 2 bases and J shed 2 bases, with 9 bases lying between them.

The chain recombines TRBV19 with TRBJ1-1; a possible D gene is TRBD1 (5 bases). Trimming took off 6 bases at V and 2 bases at J, with 10 bases between the two ends. Germline values: CDR1 LNHDA, CDR2 SQIVND (reference sequence). The CDR3 loop spans 13 amino acids. Here the CDR3 DNA reads TGTGCCAGTAGCCAGGGTCTAAACACTGAAGCTTTCTTT. Amino acid sequence: CASSQGLNTEAFF.

This chain connects TRBV27 to TRBJ2-3, with D uncertain. Germline loops: CDR1 MNHEY, CDR2 SMNVEV (reference sequence). The V and J ends lost 5 bases and 10 bases respectively, with 16 bases between them. CDR3 length: 13 amino acids. CDR3 bases: TGTGCCAGCAGTCCCCGTTCTAGGCTGGCGCAGTATTTT. It encodes CASSPRSRLAQYF.

V usage is TRBV11-1 and J usage is TRBJ2-2; possibly TRBD1 for D (6 bases). V gave up 7 bases and J gave up 3 bases, with 18 bases separating them. Germline CDR1 SGHAT, CDR2 FQDESV (reference sequence). The CDR3 contains 16 residues. CDR3 DNA sequence: TGTGCCAGCACGGCCTACATGAAGGGGGACACCGGGGAGCTGTTTTTT. Its protein is CASTAYMKGDTGELFF.

This sequence joins TRBV6-2 or TRBV6-3 and TRBJ1-4; D gene unclear. The CDR3 consists of 12 residues. Trimming cost V 2 bases and J 8 bases, with 6 bases left between them. Germline assignment: CDR1 MNHEY and CDR2 SVGEGT. The CDR3 protein is CASSYPREKLFF. In DNA, the CDR3 is TGTGCCAGCAGTTACCCCCGGGAAAAACTGTTTTTT.

The chain carries TRBV7-2 and TRBJ1-5; D gene unclear. The CDR3 spans 14 residues. Germline assignment: CDR1 SGHTA and CDR2 FQGNSA. Trimming took 3 bases from V and 4 from J, leaving 10 bases between them. CDR3 nucleotide sequence: TGTGCCAGCAGCTTTTTTGGGAAAAATCAGCCCCAGCATTTT. Amino acid sequence: CASSFFGKNQPQHF.

Judged by abundance, this clone is medium-sized. V gene TRBV5-5 combines with J gene TRBJ2-7; no clear D gene. The V and J ends lost 2 bases and 3 bases respectively, with 3 bases between them. Looked up from germline, CDR1 is SGHKS and CDR2 is YYEKEE (reference sequence). This CDR3 region has 11 residues. The CDR3 nucleotides are TGTGCCAGCAGCTTCCTCTACGAGCAGTACTTC. This encodes CASSFLYEQYF.